These T cell receptor beta chains were read from a single sample in a study of cytomegalovirus exposure and HLA in healthy donors. Method: immunoSEQ multiplex PCR; TCRdb's copy keeps in-frame clones and lacks some. The table includes approximately 140,000 clones, about 80% detected once. Sequencing was performed on PBMCs. These receptors originate from a middle-aged woman in good health and CMV-seronegative. The CDR3 runs from the conserved cysteine through the conserved F or W. Fields, in order: V gene, clone size, D gene, J gene, CDR3 DNA, CDR3 protein. A D gene is named only where the DNA matches it firmly. Clone size is given for some rows only: seen once, a few or many times, or a class if the clone is expanded.

v_call: TRBV7-9; clone_size: once; d_call: NA; j_call: TRBJ1-2; cdr3_nt: TGTTCCAGCAGCAATACAGGGAAGGGCGGCTACACCTTC; cdr3_aa: CSSSNTGKGGYTF
v_call: TRBV29-1; clone_size: NA; d_call: TRBD1; j_call: TRBJ1-3; cdr3_nt: TGCAGCGTTGAAGGGGTAGACAGGGACTCTGGAAACACCATATATTTT; cdr3_aa: CSVEGVDRDSGNTIYF
v_call: TRBV6-6; clone_size: NA; d_call: TRBD2; j_call: TRBJ2-2; cdr3_nt: TGTGCCAGCAGTTTCGTGGCGGGAGGCCCCACCGGGGAGCTGTTTTTT; cdr3_aa: CASSFVAGGPTGELFF
v_call: TRBV4-2; clone_size: NA; d_call: NA; j_call: TRBJ2-3; cdr3_nt: TGTGCCAGCAGCCAACAATCTAGTTATAACACAGATACGCAGTATTTT; cdr3_aa: CASSQQSSYNTDTQYF
v_call: TRBV7-2; clone_size: NA; d_call: TRBD2; j_call: TRBJ2-3; cdr3_nt: TGTGCCAGCATGGGCGGGGGAGATACGCAGTATTTT; cdr3_aa: CASMGGGDTQYF
v_call: TRBV28; clone_size: NA; d_call: TRBD2; j_call: TRBJ2-3; cdr3_nt: TGTGCCAGCAGTCCGGGACTAGCACCCGATACGCAGTATTTT; cdr3_aa: CASSPGLAPDTQYF
v_call: TRBV28; clone_size: NA; d_call: NA; j_call: TRBJ1-3; cdr3_nt: TGTGCCAGCAGTTTATGGGGACTCTCTGGAAACACCATATATTTT; cdr3_aa: CASSLWGLSGNTIYF
v_call: TRBV15; clone_size: NA; d_call: NA; j_call: TRBJ1-4; cdr3_nt: TGTGCCACCAGCAGAGATAGTCTAACTAATGAAAAACTGTTTTTT; cdr3_aa: CATSRDSLTNEKLFF
v_call: TRBV7-9; clone_size: NA; d_call: NA; j_call: TRBJ2-7; cdr3_nt: TGTGCCAGCAGCGTGGGCGTCCGTATATCCTACGAGCAGTACTTC; cdr3_aa: CASSVGVRISYEQYF
v_call: TRBV6-4; clone_size: NA; d_call: NA; j_call: TRBJ1-2; cdr3_nt: TGTGCCAGCAGTGATCGGCGAGGGAATGGCTACACCTTC; cdr3_aa: CASSDRRGNGYTF
v_call: TRBV7-2; clone_size: NA; d_call: NA; j_call: TRBJ2-5; cdr3_nt: TGTGCCAGCAGCTTAGCGTTTGCGGGATTTGAGACCCAGTACTTC; cdr3_aa: CASSLAFAGFETQYF
v_call: TRBV19; clone_size: NA; d_call: NA; j_call: TRBJ2-1; cdr3_nt: TGTGCCAGTAGTATCCGCAATGAGCAGTTCTTC; cdr3_aa: CASSIRNEQFF
v_call: TRBV9; clone_size: NA; d_call: NA; j_call: TRBJ2-3; cdr3_nt: TGTGCCAGCAGCCCCGGGGTAGCGGAGGCAGATACGCAGTATTTT; cdr3_aa: CASSPGVAEADTQYF
v_call: TRBV20-1; clone_size: NA; d_call: NA; j_call: TRBJ2-3; cdr3_nt: TGCAGTGGGGAGGTACGCGATACGCAGTATTTT; cdr3_aa: CSGEVRDTQYF
v_call: TRBV7-2; clone_size: few; d_call: NA; j_call: TRBJ2-7; cdr3_nt: TGTGCCATAGTCGGGATCCTATTCCCCTACGAGCAGTACTTC; cdr3_aa: CAIVGILFPYEQYF
v_call: TRBV5-5; clone_size: NA; d_call: NA; j_call: TRBJ2-3; cdr3_nt: TGTGCCAGCAGCTTGGTGGACAGAAACACAGATACGCAGTATTTT; cdr3_aa: CASSLVDRNTDTQYF
v_call: TRBV27; clone_size: NA; d_call: NA; j_call: TRBJ1-1; cdr3_nt: TGTGCCAGCACCCCGAACAGGCAGGGTGAAGCTTTCTTT; cdr3_aa: CASTPNRQGEAFF
v_call: TRBV6-6; clone_size: NA; d_call: NA; j_call: TRBJ2-7; cdr3_nt: TGTGCCAGCGGAGATAGCTCCTACGAGCAGTACTTC; cdr3_aa: CASGDSSYEQYF
v_call: TRBV5-1; clone_size: NA; d_call: NA; j_call: TRBJ2-2; cdr3_nt: TGCGCCAGCAGCTTAGTCGGGGTTTCGGACACCGGGGAGCTGTTTTTT; cdr3_aa: CASSLVGVSDTGELFF
v_call: TRBV7-3; clone_size: NA; d_call: TRBD2; j_call: TRBJ2-1; cdr3_nt: TGTGCCAGCAGCCCCCTGGGGGGGAGCTACAATGAGCAGTTCTTC; cdr3_aa: CASSPLGGSYNEQFF
v_call: TRBV10-3; clone_size: NA; d_call: NA; j_call: TRBJ1-5; cdr3_nt: TGTGCCACCCGGTGGTGGGCCGGCCGCGATTATAGCAATCAGCCCCAGCATTTT; cdr3_aa: CATRWWAGRDYSNQPQHF
v_call: TRBV10-3; clone_size: NA; d_call: NA; j_call: TRBJ2-7; cdr3_nt: TGTGCCATCAGTGAGTGGAGAATGGCCCTGGGCTTC; cdr3_aa: CAISEWRMALGF
v_call: TRBV6-5; clone_size: NA; d_call: NA; j_call: TRBJ2-5; cdr3_nt: TGTGCCAGCAGTCCGACAGGTTCGAACTGGGAGACCCAGTACTTC; cdr3_aa: CASSPTGSNWETQYF
v_call: TRBV6-5; clone_size: NA; d_call: NA; j_call: TRBJ1-5; cdr3_nt: TGTGCCAGCAGTTCCGGGGGTCGTAGCAATCAGCCCCAGCATTTT; cdr3_aa: CASSSGGRSNQPQHF
v_call: TRBV5-4; clone_size: NA; d_call: NA; j_call: TRBJ2-4; cdr3_nt: TGTGCCAGCAGCTTGGTCGGAGCAGCCAAAAACATTCAGTACTTC; cdr3_aa: CASSLVGAAKNIQYF
v_call: TRBV28; clone_size: NA; d_call: TRBD1; j_call: TRBJ1-4; cdr3_nt: TGTGCCACCAGCGGGACAGAGAATGAAAAACTGTTTTTT; cdr3_aa: CATSGTENEKLFF
v_call: TRBV27; clone_size: NA; d_call: TRBD1; j_call: TRBJ1-2; cdr3_nt: TGTGCCAGCAGTCCCCAGGGACAGGGAAGCTATGGCTACACCTTC; cdr3_aa: CASSPQGQGSYGYTF
v_call: TRBV11-2; clone_size: NA; d_call: TRBD1; j_call: TRBJ2-7; cdr3_nt: TGTGCCAGCAGCTTTAGCCGGACAGGGGGCGGTCGGGTCACCTACGAGCAGTACTTC; cdr3_aa: CASSFSRTGGGRVTYEQYF
v_call: TRBV5-8; clone_size: once; d_call: NA; j_call: TRBJ2-1; cdr3_nt: TGTGCCAGCAGCCCCCTAGGAGAGCAGTTCTTC; cdr3_aa: CASSPLGEQFF
v_call: TRBV7-2; clone_size: NA; d_call: TRBD2; j_call: TRBJ2-2; cdr3_nt: TGTGCCAGCAGCAAGATAGCGGGAGGTAACACCGGGGAGCTGTTTTTT; cdr3_aa: CASSKIAGGNTGELFF
v_call: TRBV7-3; clone_size: NA; d_call: TRBD1; j_call: TRBJ2-1; cdr3_nt: TGTGCCAGCAGCTTAAATCCAGGGGGCGTCGACAATGAGCAGTTCTTC; cdr3_aa: CASSLNPGGVDNEQFF
v_call: TRBV5-4; clone_size: NA; d_call: TRBD1; j_call: TRBJ2-1; cdr3_nt: TGTGCCAGCAGCTCCCGGTACAGGGGACGGTCCTTTGAGCAGTTCTTC; cdr3_aa: CASSSRYRGRSFEQFF
v_call: TRBV9; clone_size: once; d_call: TRBD2; j_call: TRBJ2-1; cdr3_nt: TGTGCCAGCAGCGTAGCGGGGCGGGAGGGTTACAATGAGCAGTTCTTC; cdr3_aa: CASSVAGREGYNEQFF
v_call: TRBV6-5; clone_size: NA; d_call: TRBD1; j_call: TRBJ1-6; cdr3_nt: TGTGCCAGCAGTTACGGGACAGGGAATAATTCACCCCTCCACTTT; cdr3_aa: CASSYGTGNNSPLHF
v_call: TRBV7-8; clone_size: NA; d_call: NA; j_call: TRBJ1-4; cdr3_nt: TGTGCCAGCAGCTCCCGGCGGCGTGCAACTAATGAAAAACTGTTTTTT; cdr3_aa: CASSSRRRATNEKLFF
v_call: TRBV25-1; clone_size: NA; d_call: NA; j_call: TRBJ1-2; cdr3_nt: TGTGCCAGCAGTGAATTGGCGGGGGGGGACTATGGCTACACCTTC; cdr3_aa: CASSELAGGDYGYTF
v_call: TRBV9; clone_size: NA; d_call: TRBD1; j_call: TRBJ1-1; cdr3_nt: TGTGCCAGCAGCCCCAGACAGGGGAACACTGAAGCTTTCTTT; cdr3_aa: CASSPRQGNTEAFF
v_call: TRBV2; clone_size: NA; d_call: TRBD2; j_call: TRBJ2-1; cdr3_nt: TGTGCCAGCAGGTTGGATCTGGGACTAGCGGGAGGATCGTCCTACAATGAGCAGTTCTTC; cdr3_aa: CASRLDLGLAGGSSYNEQFF
v_call: TRBV6-6; clone_size: once; d_call: NA; j_call: TRBJ1-1; cdr3_nt: TGTGCCAGCAGTTACAAGAGCCAGGGCCTTGAAGCTTTCTTT; cdr3_aa: CASSYKSQGLEAFF
v_call: TRBV28; clone_size: once; d_call: TRBD2; j_call: TRBJ2-7; cdr3_nt: TGTGCCAGCAGTTCATGGGCGGGAGTCCCCTACGAGCAGTACTTC; cdr3_aa: CASSSWAGVPYEQYF
v_call: TRBV28; clone_size: NA; d_call: NA; j_call: TRBJ1-6; cdr3_nt: TGTGCCAGCAGTCCCCCCCGGGGGGCTATTTCACCCCTCCACTTT; cdr3_aa: CASSPPRGAISPLHF